This T cell receptor (beta chain) was recovered during a study of blood T cell repertoires in COVID-19. Across the study: Italy, Spain and the United States were the sources of the convalescent and acute COVID-19 samples. PBMCs, B-cell-depleted T cells, or T cells were the source of the cDNA or gDNA that made up the material.

Authors' methods: The authors estimated nucleated cell counts from reference gene primer amplification. The table came from immunoSEQ multiplex PCR; TCRdb's copy has only in-frame clones and leaves some out. The V and J calls and clone size are taken from that table; D and trimming were inferred from the DNA. The sample shows over 200,000 clones, around 88% of them seen only once. The germline V and J ends were trimmed by 0 bases and 6 bases, with 3 bases remaining between them. CDR3 length: 12 residues. From germline, CDR1 is SGHDT and CDR2 YYEEEE. The chain employs TRBV5-6 and TRBJ2-2, with no clear D. Input material: peripheral blood. This clonotype was obtained from an elderly man with acute or convalescent COVID-19. CDR3 sequence (DNA): TGTGCCAGCAGCTTGGCCTCCGGGGAGCTGTTTTTT. It codes for CASSLASGELFF.